This T cell receptor (beta chain) was identified during a study of cytomegalovirus exposure and HLA in healthy donors. Regarding the study as a whole: A few CMV-associated chains were confirmed in vitro to be specific for CMV antigens.

The donors were members of the validation cohort comprising about 120 subjects, separate from the roughly 650-subject first cohort. Comment on this clone: Its antigen is undetermined.

Germline V gives CDR1 MDHEN, CDR2 SYDVKM. Trimming cost V 4 bases and J 4 bases; bases outside gene matches: 1. CDR3 length equals 12 residues. The data were produced by immunoSEQ multiplex PCR, yet TCRdb's version contains in-frame clones alone and is incomplete. Among tens of thousands of clones listed, 85% to 95% were seen once. This receptor was taken from a woman between 18 and 29 years old in good health and CMV-seropositive. Sequenced: PBMCs. The rearrangement links TRBV28 to TRBJ2-7; 7 nucleotides match TRBD2. The CDR3 DNA follows: TGTGCCAGCAGTTGGGGAGGGTACGAGCAGTACTTC. Translated, it gives CASSWGGYEQYF.